This T cell receptor beta chain is from a study of blood T cell repertoires in COVID-19. Study summary: Specimens from acute and convalescent COVID-19 originated in the United States, Italy and Spain. Sources were T cells, B-cell-depleted T cells, or PBMCs; the material itself was cDNA or gDNA.

Original processing methods: Amplification with reference gene primers provided the estimates of nucleated cell counts. Only in-frame clones appear in the TCRdb table, and some are missing; sequencing was by immunoSEQ multiplex PCR. Clone size and the V and J calls come from that table; the DNA yielded D and trimming. The table records approximately 120,000 clones, around 80% of them present only once. Germline V CDR1 and CDR2: SGHRS, YFSETQ. The CDR3 length is 21 residues. V was shortened by 3 bases and J by 8 bases, with 35 bases between the two germline ends. The V gene is TRBV5-1, the J gene TRBJ2-2; D remains unclear. Material: peripheral blood. This clonotype was sampled from a woman between 50 and 59 years old with acute or convalescent COVID-19. The CDR3 DNA reads as TGCGCCAGCAGCTACACTTCCGACATGGCGAAATCCTTCATCATAAGGGGGGAGCTGTTTTTT. This sequence encodes CASSYTSDMAKSFIIRGELFF.